This TCR beta chain came from a study of blood T cell repertoires in COVID-19. Study overall: The origin of the acute and convalescent COVID-19 samples was the United States, Italy and Spain. PBMCs, B-cell-depleted T cells, or T cells provided the cDNA or gDNA that made up the material.

Per the original methods: Reference gene primers were amplified, and this amplification served to estimate nucleated cell counts. The method was immunoSEQ multiplex PCR; TCRdb's version includes in-frame clones alone and lacks a portion of them. V, J and clone size derive from that table, while D and trimming were established from the DNA sequence. The table shows a few hundred thousand clones, with approximately 84% occurring only once. The sample comprised peripheral blood. This sequence was found in a man aged 50 to 60 with acute or convalescent COVID-19.

The CDR3 DNA sequence: TGTGCCAGCACCCTCGCCCCAGTCAATGAGCAGTTCTTC. This encodes CASTLAPVNEQFF. J is TRBJ2-1 and V is TRBV7-9; no clear D gene. V was shortened by 7 bases and J by 6 bases, with 13 bases between the two germline ends. The germline V gene encodes CDR1 SEHNR and CDR2 FQNEAQ (reference sequence). The CDR3 contains 13 residues.